These 26 T cell receptor beta chains originate from one sample sequenced in a study of blood T cell repertoires in COVID-19. Clones were sequenced by immunoSEQ multiplex PCR, and TCRdb holds only the in-frame ones, with some missing. The sample contains approximately 260,000 clones, about 90% of which appear only once. The specimen sequenced was PBMCs or T cells enriched from blood (not recorded which). The origin of the receptors is a woman aged 40 to 55 with acute COVID-19.

This chain links TRBV18 with TRBJ2-7; D is unresolved. V lost 0 bases and J 0 bases, leaving 9 bases between the germline ends. The CDR3 is 15 residues long. Germline CDR1 is KGHSH and CDR2 is LQKENI. CDR3 nucleotide sequence: TGTGCCAGCTCACCACCGCGGCTGCGCTCCTACGAGCAGTACTTC. This gives the protein CASSPPRLRSYEQYF.

The chain employs TRBV5-1 and TRBJ2-3, with TRBD2 matching over 15 bases. CDR1 and CDR2 (germline): SGHRS, YFSETQ. CDR3 size: 18 residues. V dropped 2 bases and J dropped 5; count of bases not matched to a gene: 9. The CDR3 loop reads CASSFDRTSGRAQDTQYF. The CDR3 DNA reads TGCGCCAGCAGCTTTGATCGGACTAGCGGGAGGGCCCAAGATACGCAGTATTTT.

The chain has TRBV5-6 and TRBJ2-7, with D possibly TRBD1 on 6 matching bases. V lost 4 bases, J lost 2 bases, and 13 bases lay in between. In germline, CDR1 is SGHDT, CDR2 YYEEEE. The CDR3 runs 14 residues. This CDR3 reads CASSVWDIPYEQYF. The CDR3 bases are TGTGCCAGCAGCGTTTGGGACATACCCTACGAGCAGTACTTC.

The chain couples TRBV5-5 to TRBJ2-2; D remains ambiguous. Trimming left V 4 bases short and J 5 bases short, with 6 bases between. CDR1 is SGHKS, CDR2 YYEKEE, per germline (reference sequence). The CDR3 is made up of 12 amino acids. The CDR3 DNA reads TGTGCCAGCAGCCGAACTACCGGGGAGCTGTTTTTT. Its translation: CASSRTTGELFF.

The V and J genes are TRBV19 and TRBJ1-3; no definite D call. Germline CDR1 is LNHDA and CDR2 is SQIVND (reference sequence). The CDR3 sequence is 12 residues long. V was trimmed by 6 bases and J by 4 bases, leaving 7 bases between them. CDR3 nucleotides: TGTGCCAGTAGAATGACAGGAAACACCATATATTTT. Encoded protein: CASRMTGNTIYF. Together with reference TRBV19 and TRBJ1-3, the CDR3 gives the full variable domain: DGGITQSPKYLFRKEGQNVTLSCEQNLNHDAMYWYRQDPGQGLRLIYYSQIVNDFQKGDIAEGYSVSREKKESFPLTVTSAQKNPTAFYLCASRMTGNTIYFGEGSWLTVV.

The sample holds one count of this clone. The genes are TRBV27 and TRBJ1-2, with D unclear. Trimming shortened V by 8 bases and J by 7 bases, and 20 bases separated the two germline ends. This CDR3 comprises 14 residues. Per the germline V gene, CDR1 is MNHEY and CDR2 is SMNVEV (reference sequence). CDR3 residues: CASALAQNVLGYTF. DNA for the CDR3: TGTGCCAGCGCCCTGGCACAGAACGTGCTTGGCTACACCTTC.

This clone occurred once. V usage is TRBV2 and J usage is TRBJ2-2, with D perhaps TRBD1 (7 bases). Germline lookup yields CDR1 SNHLY and CDR2 FYNNEI. V was cut by 11 bases and J by 0 bases, with 10 bases left in between. The CDR3 spans 13 residues. The CDR3 DNA is TGTGCCGGGGGGACAGCGAACACCGGGGAGCTGTTTTTT. Translation gives CAGGTANTGELFF.

The chain couples TRBV24-1 to TRBJ1-2; possible D gene TRBD1, 5 bases. Trimming shortened V by 6 bases and J by 8 bases, and 12 bases separated the two germline ends. Looked up from germline, CDR1 is KGHDR and CDR2 is SFDVKD. This CDR3 has 12 amino acids. This CDR3 is CATSTSQGGYTF. In nucleotides, the CDR3 is TGTGCCACCAGTACCTCCCAGGGCGGCTACACCTTC.

CDR3 loop: CASSYQGVPMNTEAFF. In DNA form, the CDR3 reads TGTGCCAGCAGTTATCAGGGGGTTCCTATGAACACTGAAGCTTTCTTT. This chain joins TRBV6-5 and TRBJ1-1; 7 bases fit TRBD1. This CDR3 comprises 16 residues. Germline V gene lookup returns CDR1 MNHEY and CDR2 SVGAGI. Trimming took 3 bases from V and 0 from J; bases not matched to a gene: 7.

The chain is built from TRBV3-1 (or the pseudogene TRBV3-2) and TRBJ1-2; 9 bases map to TRBD1. The CDR3 sequence is 13 residues long. The V gene end was trimmed by 5 bases and the J gene end by 6 bases; junction bases not matched to a gene: 4. Germline assignment: CDR1 LGHDT and CDR2 YNNKEL (reference sequence). The DNA of the CDR3 is TGTGCCAGCAGCAAACAGGGGGCCAATGGCTACACCTTC. Its protein product is CASSKQGANGYTF.

This chain uses TRBV5-1 with TRBJ1-2, with D perhaps matching TRBD1 (5 bases). Germline loops: CDR1 SGHRS, CDR2 YFSETQ. Trimming shortened V by 2 bases and J by 3 bases, and 8 bases separated the two germline ends. This CDR3 is 13 amino acids long. The CDR3 region has the DNA TGCGCCAGCAGCTTCCAGGGTGACTATGGCTACACCTTC. This encodes CASSFQGDYGYTF.

The genes are TRBV30 and TRBJ2-1; D gene ambiguous. The CDR3 has 13 residues. Germline V gene lookup returns CDR1 GTSNPN and CDR2 SVGIG (reference sequence). The V end was cut by 2 bases, the J end by 2 bases, with 7 bases between. Written as DNA, the CDR3 is TGTGCCTGGAGTCTAGACCCCTACAATGAGCAGTTCTTC. This codes for CAWSLDPYNEQFF. The full variable domain, with the rest looked up from reference TRBV30 and TRBJ2-1, is SQTIHQWPATLVQPVGSPLSLECTVEGTSNPNLYWYRQAAGRGLQLLFYSVGIGQISSEVPQNLSASRPQDRQFILSSKKLLLSDSGFYLCAWSLDPYNEQFFGPGTRLTVL.

The V and J genes are TRBV10-3 and TRBJ2-7; TRBD1 matches 10 bases. J lost 3 bases, V lost 3 bases, and 8 bases had no gene match. The CDR3 has 16 amino acids. The germline gives CDR1 ENHRY, CDR2 SYGVKD. The DNA for the CDR3 is TGTGCCATCAGTGACCCCTTGGACAGGGGGAGCTACGAGCAGTACTTC. Translated, it gives CAISDPLDRGSYEQYF.

The chain links TRBV10-3 to TRBJ2-6; 11 bases line up with TRBD1. V was pared by 6 bases and J by 4 bases, with 5 bases of the junction left unmatched. The CDR3 extends over 16 amino acids. CDR1 is ENHRY and CDR2 is SYGVKD in the germline V gene. DNA for the CDR3: TGTGCCATCAGCCGGGACAGGGGGGCAGGGGCCAACGTCCTGACTTTC. It specifies CAISRDRGAGANVLTF.

The count of this clone is one. The chain combines TRBV7-2 with TRBJ1-3; D unclear. CDR3 size: 16 residues. With 0 bases removed from V and 0 bases from J, the gap between germline ends came to 9 bases. The germline CDR1 and CDR2 sequences are SGHTA and FQGNSA. CDR3: CASSLAGRHSGNTIYF. Written as DNA, the CDR3 is TGTGCCAGCAGCTTAGCGGGCAGACACTCTGGAAACACCATATATTTT.

The J gene is TRBJ2-1, the V gene TRBV9; TRBD2 is a possible D gene (6 bases). V lost 0 bases and J 9 bases, leaving 13 bases between the germline ends. The CDR3 length is 14 residues. Germline V CDR1 and CDR2: SGDLS, YYNGEE. The CDR3 here is CASSVDSGSGEQFF. For the CDR3, the DNA is TGTGCCAGCAGCGTAGATTCCGGTAGCGGTGAGCAGTTCTTC.

The gene calls are TRBV4-1 and TRBJ1-3, with D possibly matching TRBD1 (6 bases). Trimming cost V 0 bases and J 0 bases, with 12 bases left between them. Germline-derived CDR1 and CDR2 are MGHRA and YSYEKL. CDR3 size: 17 residues. The DNA of the CDR3 is TGCGCCAGCAGCCAAGACCTACAGGGCCACTCTGGAAACACCATATATTTT. It codes for CASSQDLQGHSGNTIYF.

The rearrangement uses TRBV3-1 (or the pseudogene TRBV3-2) and TRBJ1-1; D not resolved. This CDR3 spans 15 amino acids. Germline V gene lookup returns CDR1 LGHDT and CDR2 YNNKEL (reference sequence). V was pared by 1 base and J by 3 bases, with 12 bases between. The CDR3 reads CASSQGGRTYTEAFF. The DNA of the CDR3 is TGTGCCAGCAGCCAAGGTGGGAGGACTTACACTGAAGCTTTCTTT.

The chain carries TRBV5-5 and TRBJ2-3; perhaps TRBD1 as D (7 bases). The CDR3 runs 14 residues. Germline CDR1 reads SGHKS; CDR2 reads YYEKEE (reference sequence). The germline V and J ends were trimmed by 3 bases and 2 bases, with 10 bases remaining between them. CDR3 region: CASSSGGLTDTQYF. The CDR3 DNA is TGTGCCAGCAGCTCAGGGGGGCTCACAGATACGCAGTATTTT.

The V call is TRBV6-5, the J call TRBJ1-6; D uncertain. Per the germline V gene, CDR1 is MNHEY and CDR2 is SVGAGI. V was shortened by 8 bases and J by 9 bases, with 17 bases between the two germline ends. This CDR3 has 14 residues. CDR3 bases: TGTGCCAGCTGTCGAATTCGGCAGGTTTCACCCCTCCACTTT. This sequence encodes CASCRIRQVSPLHF.

V and J are TRBV25-1 and TRBJ1-4; D may be TRBD1 (5 bases). The CDR3 loop spans 17 amino acids. The germline V gene has CDR1 MGHDK and CDR2 SYGVNS. Trimming took 2 bases from V and 8 from J, leaving 21 bases between them. Here the CDR3 DNA reads TGTGCCAGCAGTGAAGGGCGGGGGAGTGGGCATTACGAAAAACTGTTTTTT. Its translation: CASSEGRGSGHYEKLFF.

This clone was seen once. The chain employs TRBV5-1 and TRBJ2-2; D might be TRBD1 (6 bases). The CDR3 runs 16 residues. Germline CDR1 and CDR2: SGHRS and YFSETQ. Trimming shortened V by 2 bases and J by 5 bases, and 16 bases separated the two germline ends. CDR3 sequence: CASSLNGQLGTGELFF. The DNA of the CDR3 is TGCGCCAGCAGCTTAAATGGACAGTTAGGGACCGGGGAGCTGTTTTTT. Full variable domain (missing parts from reference TRBV5-1 and TRBJ2-2): KAGVTQTPRYLIKTRGQQVTLSCSPISGHRSVSWYQQTPGQGLQFLFEYFSETQRNKGNFPGRFSGRQFSNSRSEMNVSTLELGDSALYLCASSLNGQLGTGELFFGEGSRLTVL.

Note on this clone: At one end, the junction sequence differs from germline, possibly due to a read error. The chain combines TRBV6-1 with TRBJ1-3; 8 nucleotides line up with TRBD1. This CDR3 spans 11 amino acids. The germline V gene has CDR1 MNHNS and CDR2 SASEGT. The CDR3 protein is CASSEGGQGNF. The CDR3 nucleotides are TGTGCCAGCAGTGAAGGAGGACAGGGAAATTTT.

Only one count was recorded for this clone. V gene TRBV5-1 combines with J gene TRBJ1-1; tentatively, D is TRBD1 (6 bases). Germline CDR1 reads SGHRS; CDR2 reads YFSETQ. V gave up 2 bases and J gave up 2 bases, with 10 bases separating them. CDR3 length: 14 amino acids. This chain's CDR3 is CASSLGTLNTEAFF. The CDR3 region has the DNA TGCGCCAGCAGCTTAGGGACATTAAACACTGAAGCTTTCTTT.

The chain employs TRBV28 and TRBJ2-5; D perhaps matches TRBD1 (5 bases). From germline, CDR1 is MDHEN and CDR2 SYDVKM. Trimming stripped 6 bases from V and 3 bases from J, with 8 bases between. The CDR3 has 12 residues. The CDR3 DNA sequence: TGTGCCAGCAGGGGGCCCAAAGAGACCCAGTACTTC. Translated, it gives CASRGPKETQYF.

The chain is built from TRBV3-1 (or the pseudogene TRBV3-2) and TRBJ2-2, with D unresolved. With 0 bases removed from V and 6 bases from J, the gap between germline ends came to 17 bases. The germline V gene encodes CDR1 LGHDT and CDR2 YNNKEL (reference sequence). CDR3 length: 17 residues. Written as DNA, the CDR3 is TGTGCCAGCAGCCAAGATTGGGCCAGGAAGTCCGCCGGGGAGCTGTTTTTT. Encoded protein: CASSQDWARKSAGELFF.